This entry describes one T cell receptor beta chain. Its antigen is as yet unknown. The data were taken from a study of cytomegalovirus exposure and HLA in healthy donors. Study-level background: Earlier work reported 100 million to 130 million unique TCR beta sequences from 180 million or so T cells. Notes on the study in general: A link between a missense DCLRE1C variant and TCR beta V- and J-gene trimming emerged from a later analysis. Data from an earlier analysis indicated that most TCR beta V segments were productive either about 90% or about 30% of the time. In the analysis, some V segments, TRBV6-2 and TRBV6-3 included, were excluded as indistinguishable.

This CDR3 spans 14 amino acids. V was shortened by 2 bases and J by 0 bases, with 5 bases between the two germline ends. Germline V lookup: CDR1 MNHEY, CDR2 SVGAGI. Primers: 60 Vbeta forward and 13 Jbeta reverse. Repertoires were generated with immunoSEQ multiplex PCR, while TCRdb's copy carries only in-frame clones and drops some. This table has approximately 130,000 clones, around two thirds appearing once. Material for sequencing was PBMCs. The receptor was isolated from a human donor in good health. The chain recombines TRBV6-5 with TRBJ2-1; the D gene is possibly TRBD1 (5 bases). CDR3 in amino acids: CASSYGASYNEQFF. The CDR3 coding sequence is TGTGCCAGCAGTTACGGGGCCTCCTACAATGAGCAGTTCTTC.